This entry lists 5 T cell receptor beta chains sequenced from one sample in a study of response to subunit inactivated influenza vaccine. TCRdb redid the calling of the RT-PCR reads with MiXCR, one entry per CDR3 protein. The repertoire has some 300,000 distinct CDR3 sequences, over 20% of them found once; the top ten carry 10%. Sequenced material: PBMCs from blood, taken about 20 months after vaccination. The receptor source for this set is a man between 50 and 75 years old who received an inactivated influenza vaccine.

The chain couples TRBV9 to TRBJ1-1; D gene uncertain. Germline V gives CDR1 SGDLS, CDR2 YYNGEE. The V end was cut by 2 bases, the J end by 3 bases, with 11 bases between. CDR3 size: 14 residues. In DNA, the CDR3 is TGTGCCAGCAGCGTGAGGACGGACTACACTGAAGCTTTCTTT. Protein sequence: CASSVRTDYTEAFF.

This clonotype was detected ten times or more. The rearrangement uses TRBV14 and TRBJ1-2; D gene uncertain. V lost 0 bases, J lost 4 bases, and 3 bases lay in between. CDR3 length: 12 amino acids. Germline assignment: CDR1 SGHDN and CDR2 FVKESK. Here the CDR3 reads CASSQDGYGYTF. Written as DNA, the CDR3 is TGTGCCAGCAGCCAAGACGGCTATGGCTACACCTTC.

There are a few counts of this clonotype. The chain couples TRBV11-3 to TRBJ2-3; D possibly corresponds to TRBD1 (5 bases). The V gene's germline CDR1 is SGHNT and CDR2 YENEEA. With 0 bases removed from V and 1 base from J, the gap between germline ends came to 8 bases. The CDR3 contains 15 residues. CDR3 sequence: CASSLDQGRTDTQYF. The CDR3 DNA is TGTGCCAGCAGCTTAGATCAGGGCCGCACAGATACGCAGTATTTT. The full variable domain, with the rest looked up from reference TRBV11-3 and TRBJ2-3, is EAGVVQSPRYKIIEKKQPVAFWCNPISGHNTLYWYLQNLGQGPELLIRYENEEAVDDSQLPKDRFSAERLKGVDSTLKIQPAELGDSAVYLCASSLDQGRTDTQYFGPGTRLTVL.

Of note for this clonotype: Relative to the germline gene, one junction end is altered; a read error may explain this. The chain employs TRBV25-1 and TRBJ1-6; D unresolved. Germline values: CDR1 MGHDK, CDR2 SYGVNS. The CDR3 extends over 14 amino acids. The CDR3 coding sequence is TGTGCCAGCAGTGAATCAGTGGGTCATTCACACCTCCACTTT. Protein sequence: CASSESVGHSHLHF.

CDR3 nucleotides: TGTGCCAGCAGTTACTCATTTGCTAGCGGGAGTTACAATGAGCAGTTCTTC. It specifies CASSYSFASGSYNEQFF. The chain links TRBV6-5 to TRBJ2-1; TRBD2 matches 10 bases. CDR1 and CDR2 from the germline V gene are MNHEY and SVGAGI. This CDR3 has 17 amino acids. V trimming: 0 bases; J trimming: 4 bases; junction bases outside the gene matches: 6.